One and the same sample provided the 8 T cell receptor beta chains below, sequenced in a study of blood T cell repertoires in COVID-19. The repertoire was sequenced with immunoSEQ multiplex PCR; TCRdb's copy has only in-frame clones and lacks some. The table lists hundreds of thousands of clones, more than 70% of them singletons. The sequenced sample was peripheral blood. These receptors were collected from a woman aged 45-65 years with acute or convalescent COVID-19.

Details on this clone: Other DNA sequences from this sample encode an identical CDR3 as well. In DNA, the CDR3 is TGTGCCAGCTCACCCCGACAGGGTAACACTGAAGCTTTCTTT. It yields the protein CASSPRQGNTEAFF. V is TRBV18 and J is TRBJ1-1; 7 nucleotides match TRBD1. This CDR3 has 14 residues. Germline V gives CDR1 KGHSH, CDR2 LQKENI. With 3 bases clipped from V and 2 bases from J, the junction kept 3 bases outside the gene matches.

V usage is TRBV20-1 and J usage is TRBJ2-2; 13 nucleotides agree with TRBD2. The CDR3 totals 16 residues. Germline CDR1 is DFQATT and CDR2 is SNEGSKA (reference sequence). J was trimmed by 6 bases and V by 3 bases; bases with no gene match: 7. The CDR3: CSASPPGTSGAGELFF. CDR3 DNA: TGCAGTGCTAGTCCACCTGGGACTAGCGGGGCCGGGGAGCTGTTTTTT.

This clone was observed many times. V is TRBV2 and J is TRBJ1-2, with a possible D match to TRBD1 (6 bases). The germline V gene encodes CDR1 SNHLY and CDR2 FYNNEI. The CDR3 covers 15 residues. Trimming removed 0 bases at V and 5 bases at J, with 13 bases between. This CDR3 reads CASSEASRGAYGYTF. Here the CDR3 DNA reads TGTGCCAGCAGTGAAGCCAGCAGGGGCGCGTATGGCTACACCTTC.

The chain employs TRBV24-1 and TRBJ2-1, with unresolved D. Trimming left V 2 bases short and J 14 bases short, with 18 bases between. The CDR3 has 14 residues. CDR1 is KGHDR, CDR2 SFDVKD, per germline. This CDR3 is CATSDSVDSWKKFF. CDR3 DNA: TGTGCCACCAGTGATTCCGTCGATAGCTGGAAGAAGTTCTTC.

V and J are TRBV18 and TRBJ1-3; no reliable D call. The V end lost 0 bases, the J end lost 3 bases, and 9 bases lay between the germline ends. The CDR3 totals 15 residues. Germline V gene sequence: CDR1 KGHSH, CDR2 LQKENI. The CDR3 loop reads CASSPPGENGNTIYF. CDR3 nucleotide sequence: TGTGCCAGCTCACCACCCGGGGAAAATGGAAACACCATATATTTT.

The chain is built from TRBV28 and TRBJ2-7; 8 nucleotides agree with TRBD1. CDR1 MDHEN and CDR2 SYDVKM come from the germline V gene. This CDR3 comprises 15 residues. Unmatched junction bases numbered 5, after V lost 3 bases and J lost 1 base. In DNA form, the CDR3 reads TGTGCCAGCAGTTTCCGGGACAGGACTTCCTACGAGCAGTACTTC. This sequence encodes CASSFRDRTSYEQYF.

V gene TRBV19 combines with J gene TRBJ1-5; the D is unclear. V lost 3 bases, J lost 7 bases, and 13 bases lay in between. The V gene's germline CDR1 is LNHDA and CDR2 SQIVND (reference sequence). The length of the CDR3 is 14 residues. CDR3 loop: CASSISQSGQPQHF. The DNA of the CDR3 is TGTGCCAGTAGTATCAGTCAGTCCGGGCAGCCCCAGCATTTT.

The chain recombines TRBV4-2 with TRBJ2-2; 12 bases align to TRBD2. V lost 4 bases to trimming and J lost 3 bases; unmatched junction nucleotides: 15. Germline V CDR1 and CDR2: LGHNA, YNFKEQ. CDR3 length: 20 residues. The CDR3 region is CASSLRLAGVRGHDTGELFF. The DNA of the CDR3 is TGTGCCAGCAGCCTCCGACTAGCGGGAGTGCGAGGGCATGACACCGGGGAGCTGTTTTTT.